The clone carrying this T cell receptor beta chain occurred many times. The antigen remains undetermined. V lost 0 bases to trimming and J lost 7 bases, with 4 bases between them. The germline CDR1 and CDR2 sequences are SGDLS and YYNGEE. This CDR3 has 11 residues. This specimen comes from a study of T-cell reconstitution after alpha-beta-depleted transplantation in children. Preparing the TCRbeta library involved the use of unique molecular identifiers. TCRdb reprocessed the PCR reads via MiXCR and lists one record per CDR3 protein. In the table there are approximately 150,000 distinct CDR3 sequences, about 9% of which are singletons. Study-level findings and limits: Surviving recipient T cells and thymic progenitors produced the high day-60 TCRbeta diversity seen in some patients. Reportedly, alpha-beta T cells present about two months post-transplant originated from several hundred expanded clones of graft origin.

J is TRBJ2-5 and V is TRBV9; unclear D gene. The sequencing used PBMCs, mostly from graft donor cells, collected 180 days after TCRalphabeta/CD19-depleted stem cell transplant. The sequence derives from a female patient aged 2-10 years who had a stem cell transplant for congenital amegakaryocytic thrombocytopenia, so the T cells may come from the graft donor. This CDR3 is CASSVDTTQYF. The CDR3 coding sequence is TGTGCCAGCAGCGTAGACACGACCCAGTACTTC.